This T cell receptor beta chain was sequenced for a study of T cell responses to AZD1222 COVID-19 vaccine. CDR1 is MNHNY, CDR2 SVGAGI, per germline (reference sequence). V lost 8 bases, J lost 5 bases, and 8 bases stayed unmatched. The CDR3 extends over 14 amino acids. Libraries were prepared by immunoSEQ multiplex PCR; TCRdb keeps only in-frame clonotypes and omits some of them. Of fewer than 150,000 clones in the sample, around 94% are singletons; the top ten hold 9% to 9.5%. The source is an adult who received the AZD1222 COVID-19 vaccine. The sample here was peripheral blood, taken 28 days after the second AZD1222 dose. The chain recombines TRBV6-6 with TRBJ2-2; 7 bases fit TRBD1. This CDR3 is CASGNRGETGELFF. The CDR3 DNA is TGTGCCAGCGGCAACAGGGGAGAGACCGGGGAGCTGTTTTTT.